The source of this T cell receptor beta chain is a study of blood T cell repertoires in COVID-19. Study-level information: Sample material is recorded as cDNA or gDNA derived from T cells, B-cell-depleted T cells, or PBMCs.

Clones were sequenced by immunoSEQ multiplex PCR, and TCRdb holds only the in-frame ones, with some missing. Among 170,000 or so clones, 80% to 90% were seen once, and the ten largest hold roughly an eighth. Germline-derived CDR1 and CDR2 are SGHNT and YENEEA. This CDR3 has 17 residues. With 3 bases clipped from V and 5 bases from J, the junction kept 6 bases outside the gene matches. This clonotype originated in a woman in her 70s with COVID-19, enrolled during active disease. Sequenced input: peripheral blood. The J gene is TRBJ2-2, the V gene TRBV11-3; 13 bases are a match to TRBD2. CDR3 in DNA: TGTGCCAGCAGCTTTCGGACTAGCGGGAGTAGTACCGGGGAGCTGTTTTTT. Protein: CASSFRTSGSSTGELFF.